This is a list of T cell receptor beta chains from one sample in a study of blood T cells in healthy people across ages. TCRdb re-called the 5' RACE reads through MiXCR, storing one row per CDR3 protein. The table shows about 570,000 distinct CDR3 sequences, with 25% to 30% occurring only once. The sequenced sample consisted of blood. These receptors were taken from a woman aged 65 to 85 in good health. The CDR3 runs from the conserved cysteine through the conserved F or W. The order of the fields is CDR3 length, V gene, D gene, clone size, J gene, CDR3 protein, CDR3 DNA. D genes are given only for firm matches. The listing skips clone size in some rows; elsewhere it reads once, few, many or a size class.

>14|TRBV7-8|.|many|TRBJ1-4
CASSQIQGIQKLFF
TGTGCCAGCAGCCAAATCCAGGGAATACAGAAACTGTTTTTT
>15|TRBV5-1|.|few|TRBJ1-2
CASSLVSQKNYGYTF
TGCGCCAGCAGCTTGGTTTCACAGAAGAACTATGGCTACACCTTC
>16|TRBV12-3/TRBV12-4|TRBD2|.|TRBJ2-5
CASSNPGTSLQETQYF
TGTGCCAGCAGTAATCCCGGGACTAGCCTCCAAGAGACCCAGTACTTC
>16|TRBV20-1|TRBD2|.|TRBJ2-1
CSAYLGASGAYNEQFF
TGCAGTGCTTACCTCGGAGCGAGCGGGGCATACAATGAGCAGTTCTTC
>16|TRBV5-1|.|once|TRBJ2-3
CASSLANRNPTDTQYF
TGCGCCAGTAGCTTGGCCAATAGGAATCCCACAGATACGCAGTATTTT
>14|TRBV4-3|.|.|TRBJ2-3
CASSQRPFTDTQYF
TGCGCCAGCAGCCAAAGGCCCTTCACAGATACGCAGTATTTT
>17|TRBV20-1|.|.|TRBJ2-6
CSARAPLGWSGANVLTF
TGCAGTGCTAGAGCCCCCCTGGGCTGGTCTGGGGCCAACGTCCTGACTTTC
>14|TRBV7-2|.|.|TRBJ1-2
CASSLGRGENGYTF
TGTGCCAGCAGCTTAGGGCGGGGGGAGAATGGCTACACCTTC
>15|TRBV4-1|TRBD1|.|TRBJ2-1
CASSQAYKGQGEQFF
TGCGCCAGCAGCCAGGCTTACAAGGGACAGGGAGAGCAGTTCTTC
>15|TRBV7-2|.|many|TRBJ1-4
CASSLQGATNEKLFF
TGTGCCAGCAGCCTACAGGGCGCAACTAATGAAAAACTGTTTTTT
>12|TRBV20-1|TRBD1|.|TRBJ1-4
CSAPGTGEKLFF
TGCAGTGCTCCAGGGACAGGGGAAAAACTGTTTTTT
>13|TRBV19|TRBD2|.|TRBJ2-3
CARPGGGSDTQYF
TGTGCCAGACCGGGCGGGGGATCAGATACGCAGTATTTT